Included here is one T cell receptor beta chain sequence, with context. The antigen remains undetermined. Unmatched junction bases numbered 9, after V lost 4 bases and J lost 5 bases. The CDR3 length is 14 residues. Per the germline V gene, CDR1 is SGHDT and CDR2 is YYEEEE. Time point specified: cycle 4 day 1 (C4D1), after more than five weeks of nivolumab. Brentuximab vedotin exposure varied, and every patient relapsed after autologous stem cell transplantation. This specimen belongs to a study of PD-1 blockade in classical Hodgkin lymphoma. Overall study: Patients were given intravenous nivolumab, 3 mg/kg, every 2 weeks. The study's findings and limits: Before treatment, complete responders showed about the same diversity as newly diagnosed patients. Individuals who commenced nivolumab within less than 1 year of ASCT were excluded.

Libraries were prepared by immunoSEQ multiplex PCR; TCRdb keeps only in-frame clonotypes and omits some of them. The sample records fewer than 25,000 clones, 72% being singletons. Sample: peripheral blood mononuclear cells (PBMCs), taken before the fourth cycle of nivolumab. The receptor was isolated from a human donor with classical Hodgkin lymphoma. This rearrangement joins TRBV5-6 to TRBJ2-7, with 7 bases aligning to TRBD1. CDR3 protein: CASSTDRAPNEQYV. The CDR3, as DNA: TGTGCCAGCAGCACTGACAGGGCACCGAACGAGCAGTACGTC.